Below are 25 T cell receptor beta chains sequenced from a single sample in a study of blood T cell repertoires in COVID-19. Using immunoSEQ multiplex PCR, the repertoire was profiled, and TCRdb retains in-frame clones only, with some absent. The sample has under 200,000 clones, about 88% seen once. What was sequenced was PBMCs or T cells enriched from blood (not recorded which). These receptors were collected from a woman aged 45-65 years who had recovered from COVID-19.

This clone appeared once. CDR3 nucleotides: TGTGCCAGCAGAGCGGGATTAGGGGAGACCCAGTACTTC. Translating gives CASRAGLGETQYF. The rearrangement links TRBV3-1 (or the pseudogene TRBV3-2) to TRBJ2-5; 7 nucleotides match TRBD2. Germline CDR1 LGHDT, CDR2 YNNKEL (reference sequence). V shed 6 bases, J shed 5 bases, and the junction held 6 bases outside the gene matches. The CDR3 runs 13 residues.

This clone was detected once. The V and J genes are TRBV25-1 and TRBJ2-7; no clear D. The germline gives CDR1 MGHDK, CDR2 SYGVNS. The CDR3 length is 14 residues. V dropped 3 bases and J dropped 0 bases, with 9 bases sitting between them. The CDR3 sequence is CASSDPPSSYEQYF. Here the CDR3 DNA reads TGTGCCAGCAGTGACCCGCCTAGCTCCTACGAGCAGTACTTC.

The V and J genes are TRBV4-2 and TRBJ2-5; TRBD2 aligns across 12 bases. Germline V lookup: CDR1 LGHNA, CDR2 YNFKEQ. V dropped 4 bases and J dropped 2; count of bases not matched to a gene: 2. The CDR3 runs 15 residues. The CDR3 loop reads CASSRGLAGQETQYF. The CDR3 DNA follows: TGTGCCAGCAGCCGCGGACTAGCGGGGCAAGAGACCCAGTACTTC.

This clone is a singleton in its sample. The chain is built from TRBV30 and TRBJ2-5; a possible D gene is TRBD2 (6 bases). The germline gives CDR1 GTSNPN, CDR2 SVGIG (reference sequence). Trimming left V 2 bases short and J 5 bases short, with 9 bases between. The CDR3 runs 12 residues. CDR3 in DNA: TGTGCCTGGAGTCCTGGGAGGGAGACCCAGTACTTC. Amino acid sequence: CAWSPGRETQYF.

This clone qualifies as medium-sized. V usage is TRBV6-5 and J usage is TRBJ2-3; 11 bases are shared with TRBD2. This CDR3 region has 15 residues. Germline V lookup: CDR1 MNHEY, CDR2 SVGAGI. The ends lost 2 bases at V and 4 bases at J; junction bases unmatched: 2. The CDR3 DNA sequence: TGTGCCAGCAGTTACACTAGCGGGAGCTCAGATACGCAGTATTTT. This gives the protein CASSYTSGSSDTQYF.

The chain joins TRBV15 to TRBJ1-2, with 10 bases lining up with TRBD1. This CDR3 is 19 amino acids long. Germline CDR1 reads LNHNV; CDR2 reads YYDKDF (reference sequence). V lost 3 bases and J lost 7; bases outside the gene matches: 20. CDR3: CATSRANVGTGEVSGGYTF. For the CDR3, the DNA is TGTGCCACCAGCAGGGCTAATGTGGGGACAGGGGAGGTTTCGGGTGGCTACACCTTC.

V usage is TRBV2 and J usage is TRBJ1-4, with D maybe TRBD1 (5 bases). This CDR3 is built from 14 residues. V dropped 8 bases and J dropped 6 bases, with 16 bases sitting between them. In germline, CDR1 is SNHLY, CDR2 FYNNEI. Here the CDR3 DNA reads TGTGCCAGCCAGGTCGGGGGTGGATATGAAAAACTGTTTTTT. It specifies CASQVGGGYEKLFF.

Details on this clone: This sample also contains other DNA sequences that code for the same CDR3. The chain links TRBV19 to TRBJ2-2; 8 bases line up with TRBD1. Germline V gene data show CDR1 as LNHDA and CDR2 as SQIVND (reference sequence). V was pared by 6 bases and J by 2 bases, with 2 bases of the junction left unmatched. This CDR3 region has 14 residues. The CDR3 coding sequence is TGTGCCAGTAGCGGACAGGGAAACACCGGGGAGCTGTTTTTT. Residues: CASSGQGNTGELFF.

The chain carries TRBV19 and TRBJ2-1; TRBD2 matches 10 bases. In germline, CDR1 is LNHDA, CDR2 SQIVND (reference sequence). J gave up 2 bases and V 6 bases, and 7 bases lay outside the gene matches. CDR3 size: 16 residues. The chain's CDR3 is CASRTRTSGTYNEQFF. CDR3 nucleotides: TGTGCCAGTAGGACAAGGACTAGCGGCACCTACAATGAGCAGTTCTTC.

The chain couples TRBV7-2 to TRBJ2-3; D is undetermined. Trimming removed 5 bases from V and 2 bases from J, with 14 bases in between. This CDR3 has 15 amino acids. Germline CDR1 is SGHTA and CDR2 is FQGNSA. The DNA for the CDR3 is TGTGCCAGCAGCCCCCAGAGTACTAACACAGATACGCAGTATTTT. It encodes CASSPQSTNTDTQYF.

The genes are TRBV18 and TRBJ2-2, with 11 bases aligning to TRBD2. The CDR3 loop spans 16 amino acids. Trimming cost V 4 bases and J 5 bases; bases outside gene matches: 6. CDR1 and CDR2 from the germline V gene are KGHSH and LQKENI. DNA of the CDR3: TGTGCCAGCTCACAACTAGCGGGAGTACTTACCGGGGAGCTGTTTTTT. Protein product: CASSQLAGVLTGELFF.

The chain joins TRBV10-3 to TRBJ2-3; TRBD2 matches 8 bases. Germline V lookup: CDR1 ENHRY, CDR2 SYGVKD. The CDR3 loop spans 14 amino acids. J lost 0 bases, V lost 6 bases, and 2 bases had no gene match. The CDR3, as DNA: TGTGCCATCAGAGCGGGAGTGAGCACAGATACGCAGTATTTT. Protein product: CAIRAGVSTDTQYF.

The genes are TRBV27 and TRBJ1-3, with D possibly TRBD1 on 6 matching bases. V lost 3 bases to trimming and J lost 0 bases, with 9 bases between them. This CDR3 spans 15 amino acids. Germline loops: CDR1 MNHEY, CDR2 SMNVEV (reference sequence). CDR3 region: CASSFTGSSGNTIYF. CDR3 in DNA: TGTGCCAGCAGTTTTACAGGGAGCTCTGGAAACACCATATATTTT.

This clone is a singleton in its sample. The V and J genes are TRBV18 and TRBJ1-6; 8 nucleotides match TRBD1. J lost 8 bases, V lost 0 bases, and 6 bases had no gene match. This CDR3 spans 16 amino acids. CDR1 KGHSH and CDR2 LQKENI come from the germline V gene. The chain's CDR3 is CASSPPGRQGHSPLHF. The CDR3 DNA reads TGTGCCAGCTCACCACCGGGTCGACAGGGGCATTCACCCCTCCACTTT.

The J gene is TRBJ1-1, the V gene TRBV27; D is uncertain. V lost 7 bases, J lost 0 bases, and 15 bases lay in between. The CDR3 is made up of 15 amino acids. CDR1 is MNHEY, CDR2 SMNVEV, per germline (reference sequence). CDR3 protein: CASKKWGGMNTEAFF. Written as DNA, the CDR3 is TGTGCCAGCAAAAAGTGGGGAGGCATGAACACTGAAGCTTTCTTT.

The rearrangement uses TRBV5-4 and TRBJ1-1; no reliable D call. The CDR3 runs 12 residues. Germline values: CDR1 SGHNT, CDR2 YYREEE (reference sequence). V was cut by 4 bases and J by 0 bases, with 4 bases left in between. The CDR3 sequence is CASSNMNTEAFF. CDR3 DNA: TGTGCCAGCAGCAATATGAACACTGAAGCTTTCTTT.

This clone occurred once. The V and J genes are TRBV3-1 (or the pseudogene TRBV3-2) and TRBJ1-4, with 9 nucleotides matching TRBD1. The CDR3 totals 13 residues. Trimming at V came to 5 bases and at J to 11 bases, leaving 6 bases not matched to a gene. Germline values: CDR1 LGHDT, CDR2 YNNKEL (reference sequence). The CDR3 loop reads CASSMDRGGKLFF. The CDR3 nucleotides read TGTGCCAGCAGCATGGACAGGGGAGGGAAACTGTTTTTT.

The genes are TRBV4-1 and TRBJ2-3, with 7 bases that match TRBD2. This CDR3 has 14 residues. J was trimmed by 4 bases and V by 0 bases; bases with no gene match: 1. Germline loops: CDR1 MGHRA, CDR2 YSYEKL. The CDR3 bases are TGCGCCAGCAGCCAAGATGGGGGGGCAGATACGCAGTATTTT. As protein: CASSQDGGADTQYF.

This chain links TRBV25-1 with TRBJ2-1; 8 nucleotides agree with TRBD1. The CDR3 runs 16 residues. Per the germline V gene, CDR1 is MGHDK and CDR2 is SYGVNS. V gave up 3 bases and J gave up 2 bases; unmatched junction bases: 6. CDR3 coding DNA: TGTGCCAGCAGTGAGACAGGGGCCCCAACCTACAATGAGCAGTTCTTC. Protein sequence: CASSETGAPTYNEQFF.

This clone was seen only a few times. This chain connects TRBV12-5 to TRBJ1-1; possible D gene TRBD1, 6 bases. V was clipped by 0 bases and J by 4 bases, with 6 bases between them. From germline, CDR1 is LGHNT and CDR2 FRNRAP. The CDR3 spans 13 residues. The CDR3 DNA reads TGTGCTAGTGGTTTGGTAGGGGGCACTGAAGCTTTCTTT. It translates to CASGLVGGTEAFF. The entire variable domain, with the rest obtained from reference TRBV12-5 and TRBJ1-1, is as follows: DARVTQTPRHKVTEMGQEVTMRCQPILGHNTVFWYRQTMMQGLELLAYFRNRAPLDDSGMPKDRFSAEMPDATLATLKIQPSEPRDSAVYFCASGLVGGTEAFFGQGTRLTVV.

In its sample, this clone was seen once. The chain is built from TRBV11-1 and TRBJ2-7; TRBD2 is a possible D gene (7 bases). CDR1 SGHAT and CDR2 FQDESV come from the germline V gene (reference sequence). The CDR3 is 15 residues long. V lost 4 bases to trimming and J lost 5 bases, with 18 bases between them. The CDR3 DNA reads TGTGCCAGCAGCTCGGAGGGGGGGAGAGGCCACGAGCAGTACTTC. Translation: CASSSEGGRGHEQYF.

The chain joins TRBV7-9 to TRBJ2-1; D unresolved. The germline V and J ends were trimmed by 5 bases and 1 base, with 15 bases remaining between them. The germline gives CDR1 SEHNR, CDR2 FQNEAQ (reference sequence). The CDR3 contains 16 residues. CDR3 protein: CASSLLATGSYNEQFF. The DNA of the CDR3 is TGTGCCAGCAGCCTACTCGCCACGGGTTCCTACAATGAGCAGTTCTTC. The entire variable domain, with the rest obtained from reference TRBV7-9 and TRBJ2-1, is as follows: DTGVSQNPRHKITKRGQNVTFRCDPISEHNRLYWYRQTLGQGPEFLTYFQNEAQLEKSRLLSDRFSAERPKGSFSTLEIQRTEQGDSAMYLCASSLLATGSYNEQFFGPGTRLTVL.

This chain uses TRBV6-2 or TRBV6-3 with TRBJ1-5; the match to TRBD1 covers 7 bases. V shed 0 bases, J shed 6 bases, and the junction held 11 bases outside the gene matches. This CDR3 contains 17 residues. The V gene's germline CDR1 is MNHEY and CDR2 SVGEGT. The CDR3 reads CASSYSGGGVRIQPQHF. In nucleotides, the CDR3 is TGTGCCAGCAGTTACTCTGGAGGGGGCGTTAGGATTCAGCCCCAGCATTTT.

The rearrangement uses TRBV5-1 and TRBJ2-5; TRBD2 matches 8 bases. The CDR3 consists of 16 residues. The germline V gene has CDR1 SGHRS and CDR2 YFSETQ. V shed 1 base and J 4 bases; nucleotides not matched to a gene: 9. The CDR3 coding sequence is TGCGCCAGCAGCTTGTTGGGGCGGGAGGCGGGAGAGACCCAGTACTTC. This sequence encodes CASSLLGREAGETQYF.

The J gene is TRBJ2-7, the V gene TRBV11-3, with TRBD2 identical over 7 bases. The ends lost 2 bases at V and 2 bases at J; junction bases unmatched: 12. Germline V gene sequence: CDR1 SGHNT, CDR2 YENEEA. The CDR3 is 17 residues long. CDR3 sequence reads: CASSLYLLGEGTYEQYF. The CDR3 bases are TGTGCCAGCAGCTTATACTTATTGGGGGAGGGGACCTACGAGCAGTACTTC.